The 2 T cell receptor beta chains below come from one sample, sequenced in a study of blood T cell repertoires in COVID-19. Sequencing was performed with immunoSEQ multiplex PCR; in TCRdb, only in-frame clones are kept and a portion is missing. The sample lists roughly 140,000 clones, nearly 90% seen once, with about 2% in the top ten. Sequencing was carried out using peripheral blood. These receptors originate from a man aged 70 or older with acute or convalescent COVID-19.

V is TRBV6-4 and J is TRBJ1-1, with D perhaps TRBD1 (5 bases). CDR3 length: 13 residues. With 10 bases removed from V and 3 bases from J, the gap between germline ends came to 15 bases. CDR1 and CDR2 from the germline V gene are MRHNA and SNTAGT. CDR3 coding DNA: TGTGCCACCCGGGGGGTATCGGACACTGAAGCTTTCTTT. This gives the protein CATRGVSDTEAFF.

Only one count was recorded for this clone. V is TRBV6-6 and J is TRBJ1-2, with D tentatively TRBD1 (6 bases). CDR3 length: 13 amino acids. Germline CDR1 and CDR2: MNHNY and SVGAGI (reference sequence). V gave up 7 bases and J gave up 8 bases, with 17 bases separating them. The CDR3 reads CASKGLGAQGYTF. Written as DNA, the CDR3 is TGTGCCAGCAAGGGTCTGGGGGCTCAGGGCTACACCTTC.